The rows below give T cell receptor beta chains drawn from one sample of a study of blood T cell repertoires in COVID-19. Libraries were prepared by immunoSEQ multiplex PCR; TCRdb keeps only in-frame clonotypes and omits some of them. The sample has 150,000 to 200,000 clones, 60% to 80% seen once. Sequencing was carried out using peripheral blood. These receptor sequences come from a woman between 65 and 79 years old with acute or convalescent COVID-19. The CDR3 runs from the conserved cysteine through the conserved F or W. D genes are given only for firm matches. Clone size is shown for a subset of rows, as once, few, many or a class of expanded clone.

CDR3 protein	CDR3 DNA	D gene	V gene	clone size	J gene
CSVDPGTGGNYGYTF	TGCAGCGTTGACCCCGGGACAGGGGGCAACTATGGCTACACCTTC	TRBD1	TRBV29-1	NA	TRBJ1-2
CSASRQGAVYNEQFF	TGCAGTGCCAGTAGACAGGGGGCGGTCTACAATGAGCAGTTCTTC	TRBD1	TRBV20-1	NA	TRBJ2-1
CAWTSINGVGTEAFF	TGTGCCTGGACATCGATAAACGGGGTCGGCACTGAAGCTTTCTTT	NA	TRBV30	few	TRBJ1-1
CASSFTPQGVTGELFF	TGTGCCAGCAGCTTTACCCCCCAGGGGGTGACCGGGGAGCTGTTTTTT	TRBD1	TRBV5-5	once	TRBJ2-2
CASSRQAGVGTDTQYF	TGTGCCAGCAGCCGACAAGCAGGGGTCGGCACAGATACGCAGTATTTT	NA	TRBV5-4	NA	TRBJ2-3
CASSTSSGTRGGELFF	TGTGCCAGTAGTACCTCTAGCGGGACACGGGGCGGGGAGCTGTTTTTT	TRBD2	TRBV19	NA	TRBJ2-2
CASSLLSDEQYF	TGTGCCAGCAGCTTACTTTCCGACGAGCAGTACTTC	NA	TRBV11-2	NA	TRBJ2-7
CASSLDNTDTQYF	TGCGCCAGCAGCCTGGACAACACAGATACGCAGTATTTT	NA	TRBV5-1	NA	TRBJ2-3
CASRKDGGSNYGYTF	TGCGCCAGCAGAAAGGACGGGGGTTCTAACTATGGCTACACCTTC	NA	TRBV5-1	NA	TRBJ1-2
CASSRLISGGGAGTQYF	TGCGCCAGCAGCCGCCTCATTAGTGGGGGAGGGGCCGGTACGCAGTATTTT	TRBD2	TRBV5-1	few	TRBJ2-3
CASRGLASTGELFF	TGTGCCAGTCGGGGACTAGCGTCCACCGGGGAGCTGTTTTTT	TRBD2	TRBV27	NA	TRBJ2-2
CASSEDSRVAGGYTF	TGTGCCAGCAGTGAAGACAGCCGTGTGGCGGGTGGCTACACCTTC	NA	TRBV2	NA	TRBJ1-2
CASSWGFGTEAFF	TGCGCCAGCAGTTGGGGCTTTGGGACTGAAGCTTTCTTT	NA	TRBV10-1	NA	TRBJ1-1
CASSLIVLNTEAFF	TGTGCCAGCAGCTTGATAGTGTTGAACACTGAAGCTTTCTTT	NA	TRBV5-5	NA	TRBJ1-1
CASSGRRNTEAFF	TGTGCCAGCAGTGGGCGGCGGAACACTGAAGCTTTCTTT	NA	TRBV2	NA	TRBJ1-1
CASSWGGGGNEQYF	TGTGCCAGCTCCTGGGGAGGTGGAGGAAACGAGCAGTACTTC	NA	TRBV2	NA	TRBJ2-7
CASSANKPYEQYF	TGTGCCAGCAGTGCGAACAAACCCTACGAGCAGTACTTC	NA	TRBV2	once	TRBJ2-7
CASSQGAGTDTQYF	TGTGCCAGTAGTCAGGGGGCAGGTACAGATACGCAGTATTTT	TRBD1	TRBV19	NA	TRBJ2-3
CASSVGQAEVGPQHF	TGTGCCAGCAGTGTGGGGCAGGCCGAGGTCGGGCCCCAGCATTTT	NA	TRBV2	NA	TRBJ1-5
CASSNPGTGGTGELFF	TGTGCCAGCAGCAATCCCGGGACAGGGGGCACCGGGGAGCTGTTTTTT	TRBD1	TRBV2	NA	TRBJ2-2
CASGRLAYEQYF	TGTGCCAGCGGCCGACTGGCCTACGAGCAGTACTTC	NA	TRBV12-3/TRBV12-4	NA	TRBJ2-7
CARFRSHRSYNEQFF	TGTGCCCGGTTTCGGAGTCATCGCTCCTACAATGAGCAGTTCTTC	NA	TRBV6-4	NA	TRBJ2-1
CASSTEGQPQHF	TGTGCCAGCAGTACGGAGGGTCAGCCCCAGCATTTT	NA	TRBV6-1	NA	TRBJ1-5
CASSESTSGYTGELFF	TGCGCCAGCAGTGAGTCGACTAGCGGATACACCGGGGAGCTGTTTTTT	TRBD2	TRBV10-2	NA	TRBJ2-2
CASSRTGDEKLFF	TGTGCCAGCAGCCGGACAGGGGATGAAAAACTGTTTTTT	TRBD1	TRBV5-4	NA	TRBJ1-4
CSVGDSNSPLHF	TGCAGCGTTGGGGACAGTAATTCACCCCTCCACTTT	TRBD1	TRBV29-1	NA	TRBJ1-6
CASSAASGRETQYF	TGTGCCAGCAGCGCGGCTAGCGGGAGGGAGACCCAGTACTTC	TRBD2	TRBV7-2	few	TRBJ2-5
CASSPPGVDYGYTF	TGTGCCAGCAGCCCGCCAGGGGTGGACTATGGCTACACCTTC	NA	TRBV7-9	once	TRBJ1-2
CASGLVGGLHNEKLFF	TGTGCTAGTGGTTTGGTAGGCGGGCTTCATAATGAAAAACTGTTTTTT	NA	TRBV12-5	NA	TRBJ1-4
CASSAGPAGGNNEQFF	TGTGCCAGCAGCGCCGGCCCAGCGGGAGGGAACAATGAGCAGTTCTTC	TRBD2	TRBV9	NA	TRBJ2-1
CAWSVRRGISGNTIYF	TGTGCCTGGAGTGTACGCAGAGGGATCTCTGGAAACACCATATATTTT	NA	TRBV30	few	TRBJ1-3
CASSMGLDNQPQHF	TGTGCCAGTAGTATGGGTCTAGACAATCAGCCCCAGCATTTT	NA	TRBV19	NA	TRBJ1-5
CASSLTGAYTGYTF	TGTGCCAGCAGTTTGACAGGGGCCTACACGGGCTACACCTTC	TRBD1	TRBV27	NA	TRBJ1-2
CASSLSRGAGNTEAFF	TGTGCCAGCAGTTTATCCCGTGGGGCAGGGAACACTGAAGCTTTCTTT	NA	TRBV27	NA	TRBJ1-1
CAWKRTDNSPLHF	TGTGCCTGGAAAAGAACAGATAATTCACCCCTCCACTTT	NA	TRBV30	once	TRBJ1-6
CASTASGETQYF	TGTGCCAGCACGGCTAGCGGAGAGACCCAGTACTTC	TRBD2	TRBV3-1/TRBV3-2	NA	TRBJ2-5
CASSEAPSDRGYEQYF	TGTGCCAGCAGTGAAGCCCCCTCGGACAGGGGGTACGAGCAGTACTTC	TRBD1	TRBV6-1	NA	TRBJ2-7
CASSQDPDEGPSSGNTIYF	TGTGCCAGCAGCCAAGATCCTGATGAGGGCCCCAGCTCTGGAAACACCATATATTTT	NA	TRBV3-1/TRBV3-2	NA	TRBJ1-3
CASSRLGVLSGNTIYF	TGTGCCAGCAGCCGACTAGGGGTATTGTCTGGAAACACCATATATTTT	NA	TRBV7-9	NA	TRBJ1-3
CASRVNSRINQPQHF	TGTGCCAGCAGGGTAAACAGCCGTATCAATCAGCCCCAGCATTTT	NA	TRBV6-5	NA	TRBJ1-5
CASSLQGQTNYGYTF	TGTGCCAGCTCTCTTCAGGGACAGACTAACTATGGCTACACCTTC	TRBD1	TRBV18	NA	TRBJ1-2
CASSLTRQYGYTF	TGTGCCAGCAGCTTGACCCGACAGTATGGCTACACCTTC	NA	TRBV7-2	NA	TRBJ1-2
CASSQGTPQSYTF	TGTGCCAGCAGCCAGGGGACCCCTCAAAGCTACACCTTC	NA	TRBV7-9	NA	TRBJ1-2
CASSQRTGGGNTIYF	TGTGCCAGCAGCCAAAGGACAGGGGGAGGAAACACCATATATTTT	TRBD1	TRBV14	NA	TRBJ1-3
CASRDRRGGSYEQYF	TGTGCCAGCAGAGATAGGCGGGGGGGATCCTACGAGCAGTACTTC	TRBD2	TRBV6-5	NA	TRBJ2-7
CASSLTGGITEAFF	TGTGCCAGCAGCTTGACAGGGGGCATCACTGAAGCTTTCTTT	TRBD1	TRBV27	NA	TRBJ1-1
CASSQGQGALNEQFF	TGTGCCAGCTCCCAGGGACAGGGGGCGCTTAATGAGCAGTTCTTC	TRBD1	TRBV18	NA	TRBJ2-1